A single sample is the source of the 13 T cell receptor beta chains below, sequenced in a study of blood T cells in healthy people across ages. Next came a second PCR, run for roughly 6 to 11 cycles, which used a sample-barcoded 5' primer along with a J-beta primer mix. TCRdb used MiXCR to reprocess the 5' RACE reads, holding one entry per CDR3 protein. The sample holds about 730,000 distinct CDR3 sequences, 43% seen once. The specimen was blood. The origin of the receptors is a woman aged 60-75 years in good health.

Notes on this clonotype: This sequence may be a read error, since a much larger clone differs from it by one base. The chain uses TRBV9 and TRBJ2-4; possible D gene TRBD2, 6 bases. The CDR3 has 15 amino acids. The V end was cut by 2 bases, the J end by 4 bases, with 13 bases between. CDR1 is SGDLS and CDR2 is YYNGEE in the germline V gene. CDR3 amino acids: CASSVGGTSKNIQYF. In DNA, the CDR3 is TGTGCCAGCAGCGTTGGCGGGACGTCAAAAAACATTCAGTACTTC. The full variable domain, completed using reference TRBV9 and TRBJ2-4, is DSGVTQTPKHLITATGQRVTLRCSPRSGDLSVYWYQQSLDQGLQFLIQYYNGEERAKGNILERFSAQQFPDLHSELNLSSLELGDSALYFCASSVGGTSKNIQYFGAGTRLSVL.

V usage is TRBV28 and J usage is TRBJ2-7; 9 bases are a match to TRBD2. Germline V lookup: CDR1 MDHEN, CDR2 SYDVKM. This CDR3 contains 14 residues. With 4 bases clipped from V and 2 bases from J, the junction kept 3 bases outside the gene matches. The CDR3 DNA is TGTGCCAGCAGTTGGGCGGGGGGGACCTACGAGCAGTACTTC. The encoded protein is CASSWAGGTYEQYF.

The chain recombines TRBV27 with TRBJ2-3; the match to TRBD2 covers 12 bases. V shed 5 bases and J 6 bases; nucleotides not matched to a gene: 18. CDR1 and CDR2 (germline): MNHEY, SMNVEV (reference sequence). CDR3 size: 19 residues. CDR3 region: CASSTRLAGALPLVDTQYF. As DNA, the CDR3 is TGTGCCAGCAGTACACGACTAGCGGGAGCCCTCCCACTTGTGGATACGCAGTATTTT.

The chain links TRBV2 to TRBJ2-7; 7 bases fit TRBD1. The CDR3 is made up of 13 amino acids. Germline CDR1 reads SNHLY; CDR2 reads FYNNEI. Unmatched junction bases numbered 11, after V lost 11 bases and J lost 4 bases. CDR3 sequence (DNA): TGTGCCTCTACCGAGGGGACAGAATACGAGCAGTACTTC. Amino acids: CASTEGTEYEQYF.

The rearrangement links TRBV7-9 to TRBJ2-6, with D possibly TRBD1 on 5 matching bases. This CDR3 region has 19 residues. Germline values: CDR1 SEHNR, CDR2 FQNEAQ (reference sequence). Deletions cut 1 base from V and 0 bases from J, with 16 bases between. CDR3 amino acids: CASSLGAGKVRSGANVLTF. The CDR3 nucleotides read TGTGCCAGCAGCTTAGGGGCAGGGAAGGTACGCTCTGGGGCCAACGTCCTGACTTTC.

This clonotype was observed a handful of times. The chain employs TRBV5-1 and TRBJ2-1, with D unclear. This CDR3 contains 16 residues. In germline, CDR1 is SGHRS, CDR2 YFSETQ. V shed 1 base and J shed 6 bases, with 17 bases lying between them. For the CDR3, the DNA is TGCGCCAGCAGCTTGAATATGGGAAGGGTGAGCAATGAGCAGTTCTTC. Translated: CASSLNMGRVSNEQFF.

CDR3 sequence reads: CASSPGLELYEQYF. CDR3 sequence (DNA): TGTGCCAGCAGCCCGGGACTAGAACTGTACGAGCAGTACTTC. V and J are TRBV2 and TRBJ2-7; 8 nucleotides align to TRBD2. The V segment lost 6 bases and the J segment 4 bases; nucleotides outside the gene matches: 8. This CDR3 has 14 amino acids. CDR1 is SNHLY and CDR2 is FYNNEI in the germline V gene.

This chain links TRBV7-2 with TRBJ2-1; TRBD1 matches at 8 bases. V lost 7 bases and J lost 5; bases outside the gene matches: 7. From germline, CDR1 is SGHTA and CDR2 FQGNSA. The CDR3 spans 14 residues. CDR3 coding DNA: TGTGCCAGCACTCCGGGACAGGACAACAATGAGCAGTTCTTC. Its protein is CASTPGQDNNEQFF.

This clonotype has only a few counts. V and J are TRBV12-3 or TRBV12-4 and TRBJ1-2, with D hard to call. V was clipped by 10 bases and J by 0 bases, with 15 bases between them. This CDR3 is built from 14 residues. The CDR3 spells CATRGDTANYGYTF. The CDR3 DNA reads TGTGCCACCCGTGGAGACACAGCTAACTATGGCTACACCTTC.

This clonotype was found a few times. The chain couples TRBV7-2 to TRBJ2-5; 8 nucleotides align to TRBD2. The better agreement between TRBJ2-7 and the DNA end casts doubt on the J call. Germline CDR1 SGHTA, CDR2 FQGNSA. This CDR3 region has 15 residues. CDR3 DNA: TGTGCCAGCAGCTTGGGGCTCGGGAGGGCGTACGAGCAGTACTTC. It yields the protein CASSLGLGRAYEQYF.

This clonotype appeared a few times. The chain carries TRBV29-1 and TRBJ2-7; TRBD1 matches at 10 bases. V lost 8 bases and J lost 5; bases outside the gene matches: 9. The germline CDR1 and CDR2 sequences are SQVTM and ANQGSEA. This CDR3 spans 13 amino acids. The CDR3 region has the DNA TGCAGCACCTCCGGGACAGGGGTCAACGAGCAGTACTTC. Its protein product is CSTSGTGVNEQYF.

The J gene is TRBJ2-3, the V gene TRBV5-1; 9 bases fit TRBD1. Germline V gene data show CDR1 as SGHRS and CDR2 as YFSETQ. J lost 2 bases, V lost 6 bases, and 10 bases had no gene match. This CDR3 has 16 amino acids. CDR3 in amino acids: CASTLGTGIITDTQYF. The CDR3, as DNA: TGCGCCAGCACCCTTGGGACAGGGATAATCACAGATACGCAGTATTTT.

The rearrangement links TRBV6-6 to TRBJ2-1, with 7 bases aligning to TRBD1. Germline CDR1 and CDR2: MNHNY and SVGAGI (reference sequence). This CDR3 is built from 16 residues. With 8 bases clipped from V and 5 bases from J, the junction kept 15 bases outside the gene matches. The CDR3 bases are TGTGCCAGCTCTCTACCCCCCGACAGGGTCCACAATGAGCAGTTCTTC. Amino acids: CASSLPPDRVHNEQFF.